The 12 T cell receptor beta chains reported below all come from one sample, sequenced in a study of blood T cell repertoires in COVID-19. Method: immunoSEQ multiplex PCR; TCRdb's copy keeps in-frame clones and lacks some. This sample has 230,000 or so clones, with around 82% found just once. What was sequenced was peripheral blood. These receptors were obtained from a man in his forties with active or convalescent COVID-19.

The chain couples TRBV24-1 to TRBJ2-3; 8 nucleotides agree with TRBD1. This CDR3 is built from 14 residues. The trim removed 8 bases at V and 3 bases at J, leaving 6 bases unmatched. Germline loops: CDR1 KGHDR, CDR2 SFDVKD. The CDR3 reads CATTSGGPTDTQYF. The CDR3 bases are TGTGCCACCACCTCAGGGGGCCCGACAGATACGCAGTATTTT.

The CDR3 bases are TGCAGCGTCGGGACAGCTAACTATGGCTACACCTTC. Translation gives CSVGTANYGYTF. The rearrangement joins TRBV29-1 to TRBJ1-2, with 7 bases matching TRBD1. Germline values: CDR1 SQVTM, CDR2 ANQGSEA. The CDR3 sequence is 12 residues long. V gave up 6 bases and J gave up 0 bases; unmatched junction bases: 1.

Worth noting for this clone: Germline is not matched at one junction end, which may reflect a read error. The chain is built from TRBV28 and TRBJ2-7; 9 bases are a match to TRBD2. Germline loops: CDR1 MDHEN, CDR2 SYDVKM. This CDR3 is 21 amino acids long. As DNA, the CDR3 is TGTCCCAGCCTTTTACATTTTGTACGGGCCTCGCGGGCGGGGGGGGCCTACGAGCAGTACTTC. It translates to CPSLLHFVRASRAGGAYEQYF.

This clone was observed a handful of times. The CDR3 sequence: CASTLSAGVGNTIYF. The DNA of the CDR3 is TGTGCCAGCACCCTCAGCGCAGGGGTGGGTAACACCATATATTTT. V is TRBV3-1 (or the pseudogene TRBV3-2) and J is TRBJ1-3; TRBD1 might be the D (6 bases). Trimming removed 7 bases at V and 7 bases at J, with 20 bases between. Per the germline V gene, CDR1 is LGHDT and CDR2 is YNNKEL (reference sequence). CDR3 length: 15 amino acids.

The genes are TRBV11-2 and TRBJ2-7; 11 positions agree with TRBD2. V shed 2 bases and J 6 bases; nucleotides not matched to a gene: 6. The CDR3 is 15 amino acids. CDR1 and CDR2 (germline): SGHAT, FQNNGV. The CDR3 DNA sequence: TGTGCCAGCAGCTTACGTAGCGGGAGGGCCGGCGAGCAGTACTTC. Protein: CASSLRSGRAGEQYF. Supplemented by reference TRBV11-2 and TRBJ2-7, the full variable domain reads EAGVAQSPRYKIIEKRQSVAFWCNPISGHATLYWYQQILGQGPKLLIQFQNNGVVDDSQLPKDRFSAERLKGVDSTLKIQPAKLEDSAVYLCASSLRSGRAGEQYFGPGTRLTVT.

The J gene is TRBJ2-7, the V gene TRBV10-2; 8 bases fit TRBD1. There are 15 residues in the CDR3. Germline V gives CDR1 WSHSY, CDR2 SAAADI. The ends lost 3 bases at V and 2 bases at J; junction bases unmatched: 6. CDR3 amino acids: CASSDPGQAPYEQYF. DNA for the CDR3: TGCGCCAGCAGTGACCCGGGACAGGCCCCCTACGAGCAGTACTTC.

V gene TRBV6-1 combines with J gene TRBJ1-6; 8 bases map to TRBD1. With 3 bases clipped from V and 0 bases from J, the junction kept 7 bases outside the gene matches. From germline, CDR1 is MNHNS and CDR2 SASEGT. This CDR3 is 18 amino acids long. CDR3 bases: TGTGCCAGCAGTGACAGGGGGCGCCTTAGCTCCTATAATTCACCCCTCCACTTT. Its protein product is CASSDRGRLSSYNSPLHF.

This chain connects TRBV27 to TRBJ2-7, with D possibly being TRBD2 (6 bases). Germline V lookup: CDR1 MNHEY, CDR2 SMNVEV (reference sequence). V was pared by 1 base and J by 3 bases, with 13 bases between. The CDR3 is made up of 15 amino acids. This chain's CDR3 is CASSLLGGENYEQYF. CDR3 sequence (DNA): TGTGCCAGCAGTTTATTAGGCGGGGAGAACTACGAGCAGTACTTC.

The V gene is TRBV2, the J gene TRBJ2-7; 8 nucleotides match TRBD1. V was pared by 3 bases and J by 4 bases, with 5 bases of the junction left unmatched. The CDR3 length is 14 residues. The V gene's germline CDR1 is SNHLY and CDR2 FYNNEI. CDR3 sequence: CASSERTGRYEQYF. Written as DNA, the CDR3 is TGTGCCAGCAGTGAGCGGACAGGGAGATACGAGCAGTACTTC.

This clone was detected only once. This CDR3 is CASTRDEGYTF. Written as DNA, the CDR3 is TGTGCCAGCACTCGGGATGAAGGCTACACCTTC. V usage is TRBV2 and J usage is TRBJ1-2; the D is unclear. The CDR3 length is 11 residues. The ends were cut back, 7 bases at V and 8 bases at J, with 11 bases in the middle. CDR1 and CDR2 (germline): SNHLY, FYNNEI.

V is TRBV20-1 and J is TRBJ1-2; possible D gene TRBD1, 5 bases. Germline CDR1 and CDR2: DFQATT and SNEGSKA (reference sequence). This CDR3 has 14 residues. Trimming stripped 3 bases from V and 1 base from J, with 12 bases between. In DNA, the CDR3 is TGCAGTGCTAGTGCAGGGTTCTTTAACTATGGCTACACCTTC. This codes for CSASAGFFNYGYTF.

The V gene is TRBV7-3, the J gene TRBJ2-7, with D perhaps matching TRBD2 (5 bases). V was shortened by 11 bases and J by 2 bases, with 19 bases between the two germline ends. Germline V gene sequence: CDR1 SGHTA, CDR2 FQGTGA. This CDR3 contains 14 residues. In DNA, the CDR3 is TGTGCCTCCGGAGGTCCACCTGACGCCTACGAGCAGTACTTC. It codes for CASGGPPDAYEQYF.